The entry below describes one TCR beta chain. Its antigen remains unknown. Distinct nucleotide sequences in the sample also encode this CDR3. The germline CDR1 and CDR2 sequences are SNHLY and FYNNEI. This CDR3 has 13 residues. J lost 6 bases, V lost 1 base, and 2 bases had no gene match. This entry is derived from a study of T cell responses to AZD1222 COVID-19 vaccine. Assay used: immunoSEQ multiplex PCR; TCRdb lists only in-frame clones, some missing. This sample has 150,000 to 200,000 clones, with nearly 95% found just once. Study findings and constraints: Two doses of AZD1222 preceded a rise in Spike-specific TCR breadth and depth. Donors were largely white British and mainly female; clonal diversity was possibly underestimated.

The clonotype comes from an adult who received the AZD1222 COVID-19 vaccine. The sequences come from peripheral blood, collected 28 days after the second AZD1222 dose. The chain uses TRBV2 and TRBJ1-2; 7 bases fit TRBD1. Here the CDR3 reads CASSEGQGNGYTF. The DNA of the CDR3 is TGTGCCAGCAGTGAAGGACAGGGAAATGGCTACACCTTC.